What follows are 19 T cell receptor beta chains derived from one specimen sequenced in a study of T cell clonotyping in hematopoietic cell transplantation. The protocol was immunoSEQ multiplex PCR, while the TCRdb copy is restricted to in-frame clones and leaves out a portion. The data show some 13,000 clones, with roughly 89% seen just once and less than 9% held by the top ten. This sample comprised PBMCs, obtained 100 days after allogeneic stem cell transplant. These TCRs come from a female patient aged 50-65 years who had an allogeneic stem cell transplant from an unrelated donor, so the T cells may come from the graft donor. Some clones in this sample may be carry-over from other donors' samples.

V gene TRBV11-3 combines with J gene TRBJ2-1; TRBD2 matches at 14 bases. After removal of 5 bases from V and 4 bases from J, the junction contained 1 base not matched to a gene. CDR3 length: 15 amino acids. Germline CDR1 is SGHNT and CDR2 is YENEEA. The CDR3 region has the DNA TGTGCCAGCAGCAGGACTAGCGGGAGGTACAATGAGCAGTTCTTC. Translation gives CASSRTSGRYNEQFF.

The CDR3 nucleotides are TGTGCCAGCAGCAGAGACAGCTGGAGTAGGGAAAAACTGTTTTTT. This sequence encodes CASSRDSWSREKLFF. This chain uses TRBV5-5 with TRBJ1-4, with D maybe TRBD1 (5 bases). Looked up from germline, CDR1 is SGHKS and CDR2 is YYEKEE (reference sequence). The CDR3 extends over 15 amino acids. The V end lost 4 bases, the J end lost 8 bases, and 18 bases lay between the germline ends.

DNA for the CDR3: TGCGCCAGCAGCTTGGTCGGTATCGAGACCCAGTACTTC. Translating gives CASSLVGIETQYF. The V gene is TRBV5-1, the J gene TRBJ2-5; D not resolved. The CDR3 runs to 13 residues. The V and J ends lost 0 bases and 5 bases respectively, with 8 bases between them. The V gene's germline CDR1 is SGHRS and CDR2 YFSETQ. The full variable domain, rest sourced from reference TRBV5-1 and TRBJ2-5, is KAGVTQTPRYLIKTRGQQVTLSCSPISGHRSVSWYQQTPGQGLQFLFEYFSETQRNKGNFPGRFSGRQFSNSRSEMNVSTLELGDSALYLCASSLVGIETQYFGPGTRLLVL.

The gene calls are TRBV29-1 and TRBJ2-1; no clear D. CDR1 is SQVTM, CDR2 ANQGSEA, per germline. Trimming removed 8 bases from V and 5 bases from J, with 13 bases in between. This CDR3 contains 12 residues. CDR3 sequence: CSMRPLDNEQFF. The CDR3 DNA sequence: TGCAGCATGAGGCCCTTGGACAATGAGCAGTTCTTC.

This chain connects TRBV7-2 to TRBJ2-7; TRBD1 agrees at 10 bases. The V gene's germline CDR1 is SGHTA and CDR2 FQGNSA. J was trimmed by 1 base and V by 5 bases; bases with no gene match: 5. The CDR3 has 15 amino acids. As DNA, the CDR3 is TGTGCCAGCAGCGCAAGGGACAGGGGATCCTACGAGCAGTACTTC. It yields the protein CASSARDRGSYEQYF.

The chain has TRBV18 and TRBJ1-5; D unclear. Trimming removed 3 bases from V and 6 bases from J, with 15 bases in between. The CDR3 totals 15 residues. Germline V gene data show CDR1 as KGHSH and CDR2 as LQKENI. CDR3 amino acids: CASSPGRPGGQPQHF. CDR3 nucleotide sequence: TGTGCCAGCTCACCGGGCAGGCCGGGTGGTCAGCCCCAGCATTTT.

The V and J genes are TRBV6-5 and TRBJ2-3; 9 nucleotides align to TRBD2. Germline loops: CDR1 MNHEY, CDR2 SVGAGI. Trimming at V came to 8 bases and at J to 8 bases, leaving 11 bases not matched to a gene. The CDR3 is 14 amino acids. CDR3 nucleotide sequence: TGTGCCAGCGGCGGGCGGGAGGGCCTTGGTACGCAGTATTTT. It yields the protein CASGGREGLGTQYF.

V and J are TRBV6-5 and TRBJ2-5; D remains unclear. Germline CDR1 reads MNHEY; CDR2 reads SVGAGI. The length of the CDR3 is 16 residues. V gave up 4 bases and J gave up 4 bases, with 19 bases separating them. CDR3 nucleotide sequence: TGTGCCAGCAGTTTTTCGACCGATGGCTGGGTAGAGACCCAGTACTTC. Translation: CASSFSTDGWVETQYF.

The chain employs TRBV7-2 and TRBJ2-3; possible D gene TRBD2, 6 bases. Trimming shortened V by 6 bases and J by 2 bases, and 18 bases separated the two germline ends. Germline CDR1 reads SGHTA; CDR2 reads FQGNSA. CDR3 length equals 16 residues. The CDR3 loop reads CASRSSSGLFTDTQYF. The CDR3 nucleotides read TGTGCCAGCAGGTCGTCCTCGGGACTCTTCACAGATACGCAGTATTTT.

As DNA, the CDR3 is TGTGCCAGCAGTCCATGGACAGGGAACACCGGGGAGCTGTTTTTT. It codes for CASSPWTGNTGELFF. The rearrangement links TRBV25-1 to TRBJ2-2; 7 positions agree with TRBD1. Germline-derived CDR1 and CDR2 are MGHDK and SYGVNS. The CDR3 spans 15 residues. Trimming cost V 5 bases and J 1 base; bases outside gene matches: 4.

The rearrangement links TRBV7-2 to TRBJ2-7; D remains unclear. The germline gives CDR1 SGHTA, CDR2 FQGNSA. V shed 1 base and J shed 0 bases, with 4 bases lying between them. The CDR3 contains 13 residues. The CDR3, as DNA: TGTGCCAGCAGCTTAGGAAACTCCTACGAGCAGTACTTC. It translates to CASSLGNSYEQYF.

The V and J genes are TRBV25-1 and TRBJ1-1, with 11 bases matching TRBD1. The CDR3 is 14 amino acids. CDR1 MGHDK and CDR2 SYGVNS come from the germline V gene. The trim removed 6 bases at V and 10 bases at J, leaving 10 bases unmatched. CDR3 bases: TGTGCCAGCAGACCCAAAGGGACAGGGGGGGGAGCTTTCTTT. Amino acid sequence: CASRPKGTGGGAFF.

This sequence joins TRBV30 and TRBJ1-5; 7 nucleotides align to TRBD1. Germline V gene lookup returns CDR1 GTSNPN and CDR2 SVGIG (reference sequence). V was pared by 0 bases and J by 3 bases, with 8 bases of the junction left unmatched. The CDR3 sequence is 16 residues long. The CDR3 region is CAWSVQGGKVNQPQHF. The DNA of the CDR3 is TGTGCCTGGAGTGTACAAGGGGGCAAGGTCAATCAGCCCCAGCATTTT.

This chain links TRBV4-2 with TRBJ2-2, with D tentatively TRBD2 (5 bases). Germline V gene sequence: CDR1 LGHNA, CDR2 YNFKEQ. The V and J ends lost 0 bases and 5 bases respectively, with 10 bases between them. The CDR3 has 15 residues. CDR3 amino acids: CASSQDRTHTGELFF. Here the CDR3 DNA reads TGTGCCAGCAGCCAAGATCGGACTCATACCGGGGAGCTGTTTTTT.

For the CDR3, the DNA is TGTGCCAGCGGGGGGAACACCATATATTTT. Protein: CASGGNTIYF. The gene calls are TRBV2 and TRBJ1-3; a weak D match, TRBD1 (5 bases). CDR1 SNHLY and CDR2 FYNNEI come from the germline V gene. Trimming pared 8 bases from V and 7 bases from J, leaving 6 bases between. CDR3 size: 10 residues.

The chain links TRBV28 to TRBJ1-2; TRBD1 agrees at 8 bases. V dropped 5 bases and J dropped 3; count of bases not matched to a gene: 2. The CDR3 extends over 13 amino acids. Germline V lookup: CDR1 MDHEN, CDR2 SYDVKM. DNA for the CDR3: TGTGCCAGCAGTCAGGACAGGGACTATGGCTACACCTTC. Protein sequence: CASSQDRDYGYTF.

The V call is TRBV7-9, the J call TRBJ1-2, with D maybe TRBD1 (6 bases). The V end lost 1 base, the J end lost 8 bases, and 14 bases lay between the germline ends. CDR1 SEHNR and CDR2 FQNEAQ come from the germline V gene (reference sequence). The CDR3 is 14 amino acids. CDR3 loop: CASSLVQGRGGYTF. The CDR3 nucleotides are TGTGCCAGCAGCTTAGTACAGGGTAGGGGCGGCTACACCTTC.

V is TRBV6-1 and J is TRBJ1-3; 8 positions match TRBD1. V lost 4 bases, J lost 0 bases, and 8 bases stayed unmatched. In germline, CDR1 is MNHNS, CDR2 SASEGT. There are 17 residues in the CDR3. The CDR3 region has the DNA TGTGCCAGCAGTGCGGGACAGGAACACCGCTCTGGAAACACCATATATTTT. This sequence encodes CASSAGQEHRSGNTIYF.

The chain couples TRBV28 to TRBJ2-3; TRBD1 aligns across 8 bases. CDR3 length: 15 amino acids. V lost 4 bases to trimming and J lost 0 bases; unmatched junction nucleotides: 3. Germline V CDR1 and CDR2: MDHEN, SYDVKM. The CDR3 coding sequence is TGTGCCAGCAGTTCGACAGGGGTGAGCACAGATACGCAGTATTTT. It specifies CASSSTGVSTDTQYF. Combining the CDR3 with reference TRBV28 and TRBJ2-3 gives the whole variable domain DVKVTQSSRYLVKRTGEKVFLECVQDMDHENMFWYRQDPGLGLRLIYFSYDVKMKEKGDIPEGYSVSREKKERFSLILESASTNQTSMYLCASSSTGVSTDTQYFGPGTRLTVL.